Below, 9 T cell receptor beta chains from the same sample are listed, as sequenced in a study of breast tumors, draining lymph nodes, adjacent tissues. Axillary draining lymph nodes of breast cancer patients supplied the node samples. TCRdb itself ran the multiplex PCR reads through MiXCR, one entry per CDR3 protein. The sample lists 190,000 or so distinct CDR3 sequences, around 33% occurring once. What was sequenced was axillary lymph node tissue. All receptors derive from a female donor with breast cancer. Some clones in this sample may be carry-over from other donors' samples.

J is TRBJ1-5 and V is TRBV11-3, with TRBD1 matching over 10 bases. This CDR3 comprises 20 residues. After removal of 1 base from V and 4 bases from J, the junction contained 16 bases not matched to a gene. Germline V CDR1 and CDR2: SGHNT, YENEEA. The CDR3 DNA follows: TGTGCCAGCAGCTTAGGAACGGGTTCCTACGACAGGGGGCGGAATCAGCCCCAGCATTTT. Its protein is CASSLGTGSYDRGRNQPQHF.

There are many counts of this clonotype. This chain connects TRBV7-2 to TRBJ2-2; D remains ambiguous. This CDR3 has 15 residues. Trimming took 0 bases from V and 4 from J, leaving 9 bases between them. Looked up from germline, CDR1 is SGHTA and CDR2 is FQGNSA. CDR3 nucleotides: TGTGCCAGCAGCTTAGCAAGTTTGTCCACCGGGGAGCTGTTTTTT. It codes for CASSLASLSTGELFF.

There are a few counts of this clonotype. A much larger clone lies one base from this, so it may be a read error. The gene calls are TRBV20-1 and TRBJ1-5; TRBD1 aligns across 7 bases. This CDR3 contains 14 residues. Germline CDR1 and CDR2: DFQATT and SNEGSKA (reference sequence). CDR3 amino acids: CSARGQPVNPPQHF. The DNA of the CDR3 is TGCAGTGCCAGGGGACAGCCAGTGAATCCGCCCCAGCATTTT.

CDR3 sequence (DNA): TGCAGCGTTCTGCCCTATGGGGGGGAGACCCAGTACTTC. The encoded protein is CSVLPYGGETQYF. The J gene is TRBJ2-5, the V gene TRBV29-1; maybe TRBD2 (6 bases). The CDR3 covers 13 residues. Germline V CDR1 and CDR2: SQVTM, ANQGSEA. Trimming stripped 5 bases from V and 5 bases from J, with 15 bases between.

This clonotype was counted at least ten times. The chain couples TRBV11-2 to TRBJ2-1; D not resolved. CDR3 length: 14 residues. The germline V gene encodes CDR1 SGHAT and CDR2 FQNNGV. V lost 6 bases and J 0 bases, leaving 9 bases between the germline ends. The CDR3 DNA reads as TGTGCCAGCAGATCTAGTCTCTCCTACAATGAGCAGTTCTTC. Translation gives CASRSSLSYNEQFF.

In this sample, this clonotype turned up many times. The chain recombines TRBV3-1 with TRBJ1-2; D is possibly TRBD1 (6 bases). Trimming stripped 3 bases from V and 8 bases from J, with 10 bases between. Per germline, CDR1 LGHDT and CDR2 YNNKEL (reference sequence). The CDR3 loop spans 12 amino acids. The CDR3, as DNA: TGTGCCAGCAGCCAGGGGGGGCTCGGCTACACCTTC. As protein: CASSQGGLGYTF.

This clonotype was counted at least ten times. The chain joins TRBV12-3 or TRBV12-4 to TRBJ2-3; D ambiguous. Trimming removed 7 bases at V and 0 bases at J, with 11 bases between. This CDR3 has 14 amino acids. In DNA, the CDR3 is TGTGCCAGCACTCCCCAGCCTAGCACAGATACGCAGTATTTT. This translates into CASTPQPSTDTQYF.

This clonotype was observed a handful of times. This clone may be a read error of a much larger clone one base away. The V and J genes are TRBV12-3 or TRBV12-4 and TRBJ1-3, with D unresolved. V lost 6 bases to trimming and J lost 8 bases, with 11 bases between them. This CDR3 is built from 12 residues. The CDR3 loop reads CASSPQRDTIYF. In DNA, the CDR3 is TGTGCCAGCAGCCCACAGCGAGACACCATATATTTT.

This clonotype was seen ten or more times. The chain is built from TRBV30 and TRBJ2-7; 10 nucleotides align to TRBD1. V gave up 3 bases and J gave up 4 bases; unmatched junction bases: 6. This CDR3 spans 14 amino acids. Per germline, CDR1 GTSNPN and CDR2 SVGIG (reference sequence). CDR3 protein: CAWRRQGAMYEQYF. For the CDR3, the DNA is TGTGCCTGGAGGCGACAGGGGGCGATGTACGAGCAGTACTTC.